These T cell receptor beta chains were read from a single sample in a study of cytomegalovirus exposure and HLA in healthy donors. Assay: immunoSEQ multiplex PCR; the TCRdb copy retains only in-frame clones and omits some. The sample yields fewer than 200,000 clones, around 92% seen once. Sample: PBMCs. These receptors were taken from a man in his late teens or twenties in good health and CMV-seropositive. The CDR3 runs from the conserved cysteine through the conserved F or W. Fields, in order: clone size, V gene, CDR3 length, J gene, D gene, CDR3 protein, CDR3 DNA. D genes are given only for firm matches. Not every row has a clone size; where given, it reads once, few, many or a size class.

NA	TRBV11-2	13	TRBJ2-5	NA	CASSFGSQETQYF	TGTGCCAGCAGCTTCGGGTCACAAGAGACCCAGTACTTC
NA	TRBV27	16	TRBJ2-3	TRBD1	CASSVARQGPTDTQYF	TGTGCCAGCAGCGTGGCCAGACAGGGCCCCACAGATACGCAGTATTTT
NA	TRBV7-9	15	TRBJ2-3	TRBD1	CASSSETGPTDTQYF	TGTGCCAGCAGCTCCGAGACAGGGCCCACAGATACGCAGTATTTT
NA	TRBV13	18	TRBJ2-7	TRBD2	CASSLGGVGTSGSYEQYF	TGTGCCAGCAGCTTAGGCGGGGTCGGGACTAGCGGGAGTTACGAGCAGTACTTC
NA	TRBV11-2	15	TRBJ2-1	TRBD2	CASSLLAGSYNEQFF	TGTGCCAGCAGCTTACTAGCGGGGTCCTACAATGAGCAGTTCTTC
NA	TRBV2	14	TRBJ1-1	TRBD1	CASSGQGEGTEAFF	TGTGCCAGCAGCGGACAGGGGGAGGGCACTGAAGCTTTCTTT
NA	TRBV19	15	TRBJ1-2	TRBD1	CASSIDKEGAYGYTF	TGTGCCAGTAGTATAGATAAGGAGGGGGCTTATGGCTACACCTTC
once	TRBV19	11	TRBJ2-7	NA	CASSSGAEQYF	TGTGCCAGTAGTTCAGGGGCCGAGCAGTACTTC
NA	TRBV9	16	TRBJ1-2	NA	CASSLDPRVRVGGYTF	TGTGCCAGCAGCCTCGATCCCCGGGTCCGGGTAGGCGGCTACACCTTC
NA	TRBV7-8	16	TRBJ2-2	TRBD2	CASSLYGTSNTGELFF	TGTGCCAGCAGCTTATATGGGACTAGCAACACCGGGGAGCTGTTTTTT
NA	TRBV4-1	18	TRBJ2-5	NA	CASSPGPALGAKKETQYF	TGCGCCAGCAGCCCTGGACCTGCTCTAGGGGCAAAAAAAGAGACCCAGTACTTC
once	TRBV28	15	TRBJ2-7	TRBD2	CASSPSGGNSYEQYF	TGTGCCAGCAGCCCTAGCGGAGGGAATAGCTACGAGCAGTACTTC
NA	TRBV19	15	TRBJ2-1	NA	CASSWASTAGNEQFF	TGTGCCAGTAGCTGGGCCTCAACGGCGGGCAATGAGCAGTTCTTC
NA	TRBV15	15	TRBJ2-1	TRBD2	CATSRGLGGSNEQFF	TGTGCCACCAGCAGGGGACTAGGTGGGAGCAATGAGCAGTTCTTC
once	TRBV28	13	TRBJ2-7	NA	CASSLAGWYEQYF	TGTGCCAGCAGTTTAGCGGGGTGGTACGAGCAGTACTTC
NA	TRBV30	13	TRBJ2-5	NA	CAWSWWGGETQYF	TGTGCCTGGAGTTGGTGGGGCGGAGAGACCCAGTACTTC
NA	TRBV5-1	15	TRBJ1-1	TRBD1	CASSIGTGGNTEAFF	TGCGCCAGCAGCATAGGGACAGGGGGGAACACTGAAGCTTTCTTT
NA	TRBV5-1	15	TRBJ2-3	TRBD1	CASSPQGQITDTQYF	TGCGCCAGCAGCCCCCAGGGACAGATCACAGATACGCAGTATTTT
NA	TRBV10-2	13	TRBJ2-7	NA	CASSDEGYYEQYF	TGCGCCAGCAGTGATGAGGGATACTACGAGCAGTACTTC
NA	TRBV4-1	16	TRBJ2-7	TRBD2	CASSQPLAGPSYEQYF	TGCGCCAGCAGCCAACCTTTAGCGGGACCCTCCTACGAGCAGTACTTC
NA	TRBV4-1	18	TRBJ2-3	TRBD2	CASSQGLTSGSYTDTQYF	TGCGCCAGCAGCCAGGGTCTGACTAGCGGGAGCTACACAGATACGCAGTATTTT
NA	TRBV5-4	15	TRBJ2-2	TRBD2	CASSDATSITGELFF	TGTGCCAGCAGCGACGCGACTAGCATCACCGGGGAGCTGTTTTTT
NA	TRBV28	15	TRBJ1-4	NA	CASSSSGTTYEKLFF	TGTGCCAGCAGTTCCTCCGGGACAACCTATGAAAAACTGTTTTTT
NA	TRBV28	17	TRBJ2-7	NA	CASRGGAGRSGAYEQYF	TGTGCCAGCAGGGGGGGGGCGGGCAGATCGGGGGCCTACGAGCAGTACTTC
NA	TRBV10-3	15	TRBJ2-5	TRBD1	CAIRSGTGDQETQYF	TGTGCCATCAGATCCGGGACAGGGGACCAAGAGACCCAGTACTTC
NA	TRBV7-9	11	TRBJ2-5	NA	CASGPGETQYF	TGTGCCAGCGGCCCGGGAGAGACCCAGTACTTC
NA	TRBV5-1	17	TRBJ2-7	TRBD2	CASSLVSGRGGQGEQYF	TGCGCCAGCAGCTTGGTTAGCGGGAGGGGGGGGCAAGGCGAGCAGTACTTC
NA	TRBV7-2	15	TRBJ2-7	TRBD2	CASSLASLAGEEQYF	TGTGCCAGCAGCTTAGCGTCCCTAGCGGGAGAAGAGCAGTACTTC
NA	TRBV28	15	TRBJ2-7	TRBD1	CASSPGTGGSYEQYF	TGTGCCAGCAGTCCGGGGACAGGGGGTTCCTACGAGCAGTACTTC